This T cell receptor beta chain appears in the sequencing data of a study of cytomegalovirus exposure and HLA in healthy donors. This CDR3 is built from 15 residues. V gave up 5 bases and J gave up 4 bases, with 17 bases separating them. CDR1 is PRHDT and CDR2 is FYEKMQ in the germline V gene (reference sequence). A multiplex PCR was run with 60 Vbeta primers and 13 Jbeta primers. TCRdb's copy holds only in-frame clones and misses some; the assay was immunoSEQ multiplex PCR. In the table there are 150,000 to 200,000 clones, about three quarters of which are singletons. The chain couples TRBV13 to TRBJ2-5; D may be TRBD2 (7 bases). This sequence originates from a female donor in good health and CMV-seronegative. The specimen sequenced was PBMCs. The CDR3 loop is CASSPGGGRGETQYF. In DNA form, the CDR3 reads TGTGCCAGCAGCCCCGGGGGCGGGAGAGGAGAGACCCAGTACTTC.